This record covers a single T cell receptor beta chain. The sample belongs to a study of blood T cell repertoires in COVID-19. Study-level information: Acute-phase and convalescent COVID-19 samples originated in the United States, Italy and Spain. In each case, the material was cDNA or gDNA derived from T cells, B-cell-depleted T cells, or PBMCs.

In the study's own analysis: Amplification of reference gene primers provided the estimated nucleated cell counts. TCRdb's table, derived via immunoSEQ multiplex PCR, lists solely in-frame clones and lacks some. V and J calls and clone size are copied from that table; D and trimming were computed from the DNA. This table has about 120,000 clones, more than 75% appearing once. The length of the CDR3 is 16 residues. The V gene's germline CDR1 is MDHEN and CDR2 SYDVKM. The V and J ends lost 6 bases and 6 bases respectively, with 21 bases between them. The sample taken for sequencing was peripheral blood. The clonotype comes from a man in his fifties or sixties with acute or convalescent COVID-19. V and J are TRBV28 and TRBJ1-5; the D gene is possibly TRBD1 (6 bases). CDR3 nucleotide sequence: TGTGCCAGCAGCCCCACTATGGGGGCGGGAGCTCAGCCCCAGCATTTT. Its protein product is CASSPTMGAGAQPQHF. The full variable domain, completed using reference TRBV28 and TRBJ1-5, is DVKVTQSSRYLVKRTGEKVFLECVQDMDHENMFWYRQDPGLGLRLIYFSYDVKMKEKGDIPEGYSVSREKKERFSLILESASTNQTSMYLCASSPTMGAGAQPQHFGDGTRLSIL.